These T cell receptor beta chains were read from a single sample in a study of blood T cell repertoires in COVID-19. The assay was immunoSEQ multiplex PCR, and TCRdb's table has in-frame clones only and misses some. The sample shows around 72,000 clones, 70% to 90% of them seen only once. Sequencing input: peripheral blood. The receptor source for this set is a woman aged 80 or over with acute or convalescent COVID-19. Both conserved end residues are part of each CDR3. D genes are given only for firm matches. Size is omitted from some rows. Given values are once, few, many or a class for expanded clones.

j_call: TRBJ1-1; d_call: -; v_call: TRBV2; clone_size: -; cdr3_nt: TGTGCCAGCAGTGAAGCGCTTCGCAGGTCTGAAGCTTTCTTT; cdr3_aa: CASSEALRRSEAFF
j_call: TRBJ1-5; d_call: -; v_call: TRBV4-1; clone_size: -; cdr3_nt: TGCGCCAGCAGCCAAGACGGACATAATAGCAATCAGCCCCAGCATTTT; cdr3_aa: CASSQDGHNSNQPQHF
j_call: TRBJ1-1; d_call: -; v_call: TRBV30; clone_size: -; cdr3_nt: TGTGCCTGGAGTGGACAGCACCCGGCGGCTTTCTTT; cdr3_aa: CAWSGQHPAAFF
j_call: TRBJ2-7; d_call: -; v_call: TRBV7-9; clone_size: -; cdr3_nt: TGTGCCAGCAGCTTTGACACTACGCGAGGGTACGAGCAGTACTTC; cdr3_aa: CASSFDTTRGYEQYF
j_call: TRBJ1-6; d_call: TRBD1; v_call: TRBV3-1/TRBV3-2; clone_size: -; cdr3_nt: TGTGCCAGCAGCCAGAGACAGGGAAATTCACCCCTCCACTTT; cdr3_aa: CASSQRQGNSPLHF
j_call: TRBJ1-1; d_call: TRBD1; v_call: TRBV2; clone_size: -; cdr3_nt: TGTGCCAGCAGTGAAGGGACAGGGGGAAAAGCTTTCTTT; cdr3_aa: CASSEGTGGKAFF
j_call: TRBJ1-6; d_call: TRBD1; v_call: TRBV4-2; clone_size: -; cdr3_nt: TGTGCCAGCAGCCAACCCGGGACAGGGAATTCACCCCTCCACTTT; cdr3_aa: CASSQPGTGNSPLHF
j_call: TRBJ2-7; d_call: TRBD2; v_call: TRBV7-9; clone_size: -; cdr3_nt: TGTGCCAGCAGCCACGGGACTAGTTACGAGCAGTACTTC; cdr3_aa: CASSHGTSYEQYF
j_call: TRBJ1-1; d_call: -; v_call: TRBV19; clone_size: -; cdr3_nt: TGTGCCAGTAGTATTGGGCAGATCACTGAAGCTTTCTTT; cdr3_aa: CASSIGQITEAFF
j_call: TRBJ1-6; d_call: TRBD1; v_call: TRBV3-1/TRBV3-2; clone_size: -; cdr3_nt: TGTGCCAGCAAGAACAGGGGCTATAATTCACCCCTCCACTTT; cdr3_aa: CASKNRGYNSPLHF
j_call: TRBJ2-1; d_call: TRBD2; v_call: TRBV7-3; clone_size: -; cdr3_nt: TGTGCCAGCAGCTTAATTAGCGGGGCCGAGGGTGAGCAGTTCTTC; cdr3_aa: CASSLISGAEGEQFF
j_call: TRBJ1-5; d_call: -; v_call: TRBV3-1/TRBV3-2; clone_size: once; cdr3_nt: TGTGCCAGCAGCCAACGGGGGGGGGTCGATCAGCCCCAGCATTTT; cdr3_aa: CASSQRGGVDQPQHF
j_call: TRBJ1-1; d_call: -; v_call: TRBV12-3/TRBV12-4; clone_size: -; cdr3_nt: TGTGCCAGCAGCTGGACAGACAACACTGAAGCTTTCTTT; cdr3_aa: CASSWTDNTEAFF
j_call: TRBJ1-4; d_call: TRBD1; v_call: TRBV7-2; clone_size: -; cdr3_nt: TGTGCCAGCAGCTTAGCGCAAGCGACAGGGAACCTGTTTTTT; cdr3_aa: CASSLAQATGNLFF
j_call: TRBJ2-3; d_call: TRBD2; v_call: TRBV11-3; clone_size: -; cdr3_nt: TGTGCCAGCAGCTTAGATACGCGGGTCTGGCGGGAGTATATGGGAGATACGCAGTATTTT; cdr3_aa: CASSLDTRVWREYMGDTQYF
j_call: TRBJ1-1; d_call: -; v_call: TRBV7-9; clone_size: -; cdr3_nt: TGTGCCAGCACCTGGTCCGCGGACACTGAAGCTTTCTTT; cdr3_aa: CASTWSADTEAFF
j_call: TRBJ2-3; d_call: -; v_call: TRBV2; clone_size: -; cdr3_nt: TGTACCGGTCAGGGTGAGACAGATACGCAGTATTTT; cdr3_aa: CTGQGETDTQYF
j_call: TRBJ2-1; d_call: TRBD2; v_call: TRBV24-1; clone_size: -; cdr3_nt: TGTGCCACCAGTGATTTGACTAGCGGGAGAGCTTATGAGCAGTTCTTC; cdr3_aa: CATSDLTSGRAYEQFF
j_call: TRBJ2-4; d_call: -; v_call: TRBV5-6; clone_size: -; cdr3_nt: TGTGCCAGCAGCCCCAGGGTGGGCAAAAACATTCAGTACTTC; cdr3_aa: CASSPRVGKNIQYF
j_call: TRBJ1-2; d_call: TRBD1; v_call: TRBV24-1; clone_size: -; cdr3_nt: TGTGCCACCAGTGGGGGGCAAAGAGGACAGGGCGGGCGGTATGGCTACACCTTC; cdr3_aa: CATSGGQRGQGGRYGYTF
j_call: TRBJ1-1; d_call: TRBD1; v_call: TRBV9; clone_size: -; cdr3_nt: TGTGCCAGCAGCGCATCGGGACAGACGAACACTGAAGCTTTCTTT; cdr3_aa: CASSASGQTNTEAFF
j_call: TRBJ1-4; d_call: -; v_call: TRBV5-1; clone_size: -; cdr3_nt: TGCGCCAGCAGCTTGGCCGGGTATACTAATGAAAAACTGTTTTTT; cdr3_aa: CASSLAGYTNEKLFF
j_call: TRBJ1-2; d_call: -; v_call: TRBV6-5; clone_size: -; cdr3_nt: TGTGCCAGCAGTTACTCGAGGGCAGGGGCCAACTATGGCTACACCTTC; cdr3_aa: CASSYSRAGANYGYTF
j_call: TRBJ1-5; d_call: -; v_call: TRBV2; clone_size: -; cdr3_nt: TGTGCCATCAAGGGGGTAGATAGCAATCAGCCCCAGCATTTT; cdr3_aa: CAIKGVDSNQPQHF
j_call: TRBJ1-5; d_call: -; v_call: TRBV25-1; clone_size: few; cdr3_nt: TGTGCCAGCAGTGACCGGGGAAAGTCCCATCAGCCCCAGCATTTT; cdr3_aa: CASSDRGKSHQPQHF
j_call: TRBJ2-3; d_call: TRBD1; v_call: TRBV4-2; clone_size: -; cdr3_nt: TGTGCCAGCAGCCAAGCTACAGGGGTCACAGATACGCAGTATTTT; cdr3_aa: CASSQATGVTDTQYF
j_call: TRBJ2-1; d_call: -; v_call: TRBV7-9; clone_size: -; cdr3_nt: TGTGCTTCTATGGGCGGGAACAATGAGCAGTTCTTC; cdr3_aa: CASMGGNNEQFF
j_call: TRBJ2-5; d_call: TRBD2; v_call: TRBV28; clone_size: -; cdr3_nt: TGTGCCAGCAGTCTTTCTAGCGGGTTGGTTCAGACCCAGTACTTC; cdr3_aa: CASSLSSGLVQTQYF
j_call: TRBJ2-3; d_call: -; v_call: TRBV3-1/TRBV3-2; clone_size: -; cdr3_nt: TGTGCCAGCAGCTCTACTAGCGGATCAGGGGGTACGCAGTATTTT; cdr3_aa: CASSSTSGSGGTQYF
j_call: TRBJ1-2; d_call: TRBD1; v_call: TRBV18; clone_size: -; cdr3_nt: TGTGCCAGCTCCCGAAACCAGGGACAGGGGGCCGGTGGCTACACCTTC; cdr3_aa: CASSRNQGQGAGGYTF
j_call: TRBJ2-7; d_call: TRBD2; v_call: TRBV27; clone_size: medium-sized; cdr3_nt: TGTGCCAGCAGTTCCCAGAGACTAGCGGGGTACGAGCAGTACTTC; cdr3_aa: CASSSQRLAGYEQYF
j_call: TRBJ2-2; d_call: -; v_call: TRBV12-2; clone_size: -; cdr3_nt: TGTGCAAGTCGCTTAGTCCGGACAGGGGTTAACACCGGGGAGCTGTTTTTT; cdr3_aa: CASRLVRTGVNTGELFF
j_call: TRBJ2-3; d_call: -; v_call: TRBV5-1; clone_size: -; cdr3_nt: TGCGCCAGCAGCGACTTGGATACGCAGTATTTT; cdr3_aa: CASSDLDTQYF
j_call: TRBJ1-4; d_call: TRBD1; v_call: TRBV4-2; clone_size: -; cdr3_nt: TGTGCCAGCAGCCAAGATCCGGGACAGGGTTATGCAACTAATGAAAAACTGTTTTTT; cdr3_aa: CASSQDPGQGYATNEKLFF
j_call: TRBJ2-1; d_call: -; v_call: TRBV7-3; clone_size: few; cdr3_nt: TGTGCCAGCAGCACGTCTAGTGGCCATGAGCAGTTCTTC; cdr3_aa: CASSTSSGHEQFF
j_call: TRBJ2-3; d_call: -; v_call: TRBV3-1/TRBV3-2; clone_size: -; cdr3_nt: TGTGCCAGCAGCCAGGCGGAGGGGTTGGGCACAGATACGCAGTATTTT; cdr3_aa: CASSQAEGLGTDTQYF
j_call: TRBJ2-1; d_call: TRBD2; v_call: TRBV11-2; clone_size: -; cdr3_nt: TGTGCCAGCAGCTACCGGACTAGCGGGAGGGCCGGGTATGAGCAGTTCTTC; cdr3_aa: CASSYRTSGRAGYEQFF
j_call: TRBJ2-7; d_call: TRBD1; v_call: TRBV27; clone_size: -; cdr3_nt: TGTGCCAGCAGTCTCAGACAGGGCAGGAGCGAGCAGTACTTC; cdr3_aa: CASSLRQGRSEQYF
j_call: TRBJ2-2; d_call: TRBD1; v_call: TRBV3-1/TRBV3-2; clone_size: -; cdr3_nt: TGTGCCAGCAGCCCGACAGGGATCACCGGGGAGCTGTTTTTT; cdr3_aa: CASSPTGITGELFF
j_call: TRBJ1-2; d_call: TRBD1; v_call: TRBV18; clone_size: few; cdr3_nt: TGTGCCAGCTCACCAACGGACAGGACGAACTATGGCTACACCTTC; cdr3_aa: CASSPTDRTNYGYTF
j_call: TRBJ2-7; d_call: TRBD1; v_call: TRBV5-4; clone_size: few; cdr3_nt: TGTGCCAGCAGCTTGGACAGGGGTTACGAGCAGTACTTC; cdr3_aa: CASSLDRGYEQYF
j_call: TRBJ2-7; d_call: -; v_call: TRBV14; clone_size: -; cdr3_nt: TGTGCCAGCAGCCAAGTAACTATGGGAGCGGAAAACTCCTACGAGCAGTACTTC; cdr3_aa: CASSQVTMGAENSYEQYF
j_call: TRBJ1-2; d_call: TRBD1; v_call: TRBV18; clone_size: once; cdr3_nt: TGTGCCAGCTCACCGCGGACAGGAAACTCCTATGGCTACACCTTC; cdr3_aa: CASSPRTGNSYGYTF
j_call: TRBJ2-6; d_call: -; v_call: TRBV6-6; clone_size: -; cdr3_nt: TGTGCCAGCAGTCGGGGGACACCCGCCCCCCTCTCTGGGGCCAACGTCCTGACTTTC; cdr3_aa: CASSRGTPAPLSGANVLTF
j_call: TRBJ2-1; d_call: -; v_call: TRBV2; clone_size: -; cdr3_nt: TGTGCCAGCAGGCTTAGTTCGGGCAATGAGCAGTTCTTC; cdr3_aa: CASRLSSGNEQFF
j_call: TRBJ1-2; d_call: -; v_call: TRBV5-4; clone_size: -; cdr3_nt: TGTGCCAGCAGCTTGGACAGCAACTATGGCTACACCTTC; cdr3_aa: CASSLDSNYGYTF
j_call: TRBJ2-1; d_call: TRBD2; v_call: TRBV7-8; clone_size: -; cdr3_nt: TGTGCCAGCAGCTTAGCTGGTAGCGGGAGTTCCCACAATGAGCAGTTCTTC; cdr3_aa: CASSLAGSGSSHNEQFF
j_call: TRBJ1-1; d_call: TRBD1; v_call: TRBV30; clone_size: -; cdr3_nt: TGTGCCTGGGGACAGGCCAACACTGAAGCTTTCTTT; cdr3_aa: CAWGQANTEAFF
j_call: TRBJ2-1; d_call: TRBD2; v_call: TRBV18; clone_size: -; cdr3_nt: TGTGCCAGCTCACTACGGGAGGCCGCAGGATCGATCTTC; cdr3_aa: CASSLREAAGSIF
j_call: TRBJ2-2; d_call: TRBD1; v_call: TRBV19; clone_size: -; cdr3_nt: TGTGCCAGTAGTCCCCGGACAGGCCTAACGAACACCGGGGAGCTGTTTTTT; cdr3_aa: CASSPRTGLTNTGELFF
j_call: TRBJ2-1; d_call: -; v_call: TRBV15; clone_size: -; cdr3_nt: TGTGCCACCAGCAGAGATGCGAGCGGTCCCTACAATGAGCAGTTCTTC; cdr3_aa: CATSRDASGPYNEQFF